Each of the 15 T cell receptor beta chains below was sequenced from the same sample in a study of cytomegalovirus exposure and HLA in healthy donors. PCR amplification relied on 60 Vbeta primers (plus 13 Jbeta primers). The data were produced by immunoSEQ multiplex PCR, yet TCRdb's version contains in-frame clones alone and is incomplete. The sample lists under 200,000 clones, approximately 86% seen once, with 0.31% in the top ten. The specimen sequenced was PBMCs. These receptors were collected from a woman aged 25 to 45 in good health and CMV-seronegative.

CDR3: CASSQSGGNTIYF. The CDR3 DNA reads TGTGCCAGCAGCCAATCGGGGGGAAACACCATATATTTT. The chain uses TRBV4-2 and TRBJ1-3; D uncertain. The V and J ends lost 2 bases and 4 bases respectively, with 6 bases between them. The CDR3 totals 13 residues. Per the germline V gene, CDR1 is LGHNA and CDR2 is YNFKEQ.

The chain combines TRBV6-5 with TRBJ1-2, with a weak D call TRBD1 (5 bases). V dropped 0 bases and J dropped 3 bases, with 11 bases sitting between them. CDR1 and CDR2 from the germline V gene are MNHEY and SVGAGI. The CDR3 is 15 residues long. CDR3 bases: TGTGCCAGCAGTTACTCGGGGACTGCGGACTATGGCTACACCTTC. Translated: CASSYSGTADYGYTF.

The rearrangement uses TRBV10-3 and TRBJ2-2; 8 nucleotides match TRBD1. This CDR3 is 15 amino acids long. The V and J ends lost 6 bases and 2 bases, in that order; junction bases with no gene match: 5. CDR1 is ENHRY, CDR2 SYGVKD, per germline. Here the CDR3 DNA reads TGTGCCATCAGGACCGGGACAGGCAACACCGGGGAGCTGTTTTTT. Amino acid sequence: CAIRTGTGNTGELFF.

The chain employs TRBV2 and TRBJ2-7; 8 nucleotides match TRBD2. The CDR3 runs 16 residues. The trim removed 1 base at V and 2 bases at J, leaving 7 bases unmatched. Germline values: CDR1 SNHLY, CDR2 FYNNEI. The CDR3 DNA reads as TGTGCCAGCAGTGAAGGCAATCTAGCGGGTACCTACGAGCAGTACTTC. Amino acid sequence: CASSEGNLAGTYEQYF.

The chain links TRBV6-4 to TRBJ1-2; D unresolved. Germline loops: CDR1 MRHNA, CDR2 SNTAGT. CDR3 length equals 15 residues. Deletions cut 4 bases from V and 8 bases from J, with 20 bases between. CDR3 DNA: TGTGCCAGCAGTGCTTTCAGCGAGGGAACGGGCGGCTACACCTTC. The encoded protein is CASSAFSEGTGGYTF.

The CDR3 here is CASTRAGEAHEQYF. DNA of the CDR3: TGCGCCAGCACTCGGGCAGGGGAAGCACACGAGCAGTACTTC. The rearrangement joins TRBV10-2 to TRBJ2-7; D is possibly TRBD1 (6 bases). There are 14 residues in the CDR3. Trimming left V 7 bases short and J 5 bases short, with 18 bases between. CDR1 and CDR2 from the germline V gene are WSHSY and SAAADI.

CDR3 in DNA: TGTGCCAGCAGTTCCCGACAGGCGATCCTTGAAGCTTTCTTT. This encodes CASSSRQAILEAFF. V usage is TRBV6-6 and J usage is TRBJ1-1; D may be TRBD1 (6 bases). The V gene's germline CDR1 is MNHNY and CDR2 SVGAGI (reference sequence). Trimming removed 4 bases from V and 7 bases from J, with 16 bases in between. The CDR3 extends over 14 amino acids.

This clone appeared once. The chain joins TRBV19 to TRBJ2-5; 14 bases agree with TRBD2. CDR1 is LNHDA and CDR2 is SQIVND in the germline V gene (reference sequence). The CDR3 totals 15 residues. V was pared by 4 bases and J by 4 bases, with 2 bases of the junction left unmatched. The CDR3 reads CASSTGTSGRETQYF. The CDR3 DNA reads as TGTGCCAGTAGTACCGGGACTAGCGGGAGAGAGACCCAGTACTTC.

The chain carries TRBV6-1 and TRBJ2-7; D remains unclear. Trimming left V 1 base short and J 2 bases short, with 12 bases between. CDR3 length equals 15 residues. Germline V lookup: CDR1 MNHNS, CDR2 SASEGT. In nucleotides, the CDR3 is TGTGCCAGCAGTGAAGGGGCAGGATCGCCCTACGAGCAGTACTTC. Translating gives CASSEGAGSPYEQYF.

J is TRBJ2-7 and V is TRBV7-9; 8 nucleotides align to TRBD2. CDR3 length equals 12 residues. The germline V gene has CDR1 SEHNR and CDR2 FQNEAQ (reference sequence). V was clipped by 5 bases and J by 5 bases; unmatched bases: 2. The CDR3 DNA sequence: TGTGCCAGCAGCCGGGGGGGAGACGAGCAGTACTTC. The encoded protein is CASSRGGDEQYF.

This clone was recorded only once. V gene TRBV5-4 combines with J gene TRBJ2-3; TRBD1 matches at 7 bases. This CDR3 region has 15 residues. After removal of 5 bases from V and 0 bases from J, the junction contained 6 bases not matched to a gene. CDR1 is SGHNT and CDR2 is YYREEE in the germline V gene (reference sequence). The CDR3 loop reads CASSSGTASTDTQYF. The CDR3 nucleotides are TGTGCCAGCAGTTCCGGGACAGCTAGCACAGATACGCAGTATTTT.

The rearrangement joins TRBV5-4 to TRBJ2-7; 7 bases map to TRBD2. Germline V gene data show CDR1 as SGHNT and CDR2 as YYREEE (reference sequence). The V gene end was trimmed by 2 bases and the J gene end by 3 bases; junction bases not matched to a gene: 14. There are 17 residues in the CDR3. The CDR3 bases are TGTGCCAGCAGCTTTGGGGGGGACGCCACTGCGGTCTACGAGCAGTACTTC. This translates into CASSFGGDATAVYEQYF.

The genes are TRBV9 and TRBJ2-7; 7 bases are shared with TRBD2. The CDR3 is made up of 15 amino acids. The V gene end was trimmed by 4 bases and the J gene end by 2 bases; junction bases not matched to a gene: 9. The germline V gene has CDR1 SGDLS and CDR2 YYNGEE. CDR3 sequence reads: CASSLGGVNTYEQYF. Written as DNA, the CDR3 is TGTGCCAGCAGCTTGGGGGGGGTAAATACCTACGAGCAGTACTTC.

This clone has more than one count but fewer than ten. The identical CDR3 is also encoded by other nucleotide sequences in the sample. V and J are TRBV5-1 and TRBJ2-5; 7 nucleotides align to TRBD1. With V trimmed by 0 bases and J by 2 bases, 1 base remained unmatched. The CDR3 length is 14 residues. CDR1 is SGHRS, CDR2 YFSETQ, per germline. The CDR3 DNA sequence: TGCGCCAGCAGCTTGGGACAGGGACAAGAGACCCAGTACTTC. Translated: CASSLGQGQETQYF.

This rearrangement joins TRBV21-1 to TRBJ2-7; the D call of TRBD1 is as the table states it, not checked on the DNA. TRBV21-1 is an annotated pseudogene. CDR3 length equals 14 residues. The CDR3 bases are TGTGCCAGCAGCCCTCCCAGGCCCCGGCACGAGCAGTACTTC. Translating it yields CASSPPRPRHEQYF.